The source of this TCR beta chain is a study of blood T cell repertoires in COVID-19. About the study: Donors in the United States, Italy and Spain gave samples during acute or convalescent COVID-19.

CDR1 and CDR2 (germline): LNHDA, SQIVND (reference sequence). CDR3 length: 14 amino acids. J gave up 5 bases and V 3 bases, and 4 bases lay outside the gene matches. Sequencing was performed with immunoSEQ multiplex PCR; in TCRdb, only in-frame clones are kept and a portion is missing. The sample records about 70,000 clones, 70% to 90% being singletons. What was sequenced was peripheral blood. This TCR derives from a human donor in a cohort sampled during active COVID-19. The V call is TRBV19, the J call TRBJ1-1; 9 nucleotides align to TRBD1. In nucleotides, the CDR3 is TGTGCCAGTAGTATTTACAGGGGGCGGACTGAAGCTTTCTTT. Amino acid sequence: CASSIYRGRTEAFF. Full variable domain (missing parts from reference TRBV19 and TRBJ1-1): DGGITQSPKYLFRKEGQNVTLSCEQNLNHDAMYWYRQDPGQGLRLIYYSQIVNDFQKGDIAEGYSVSREKKESFPLTVTSAQKNPTAFYLCASSIYRGRTEAFFGQGTRLTVV.